This T cell receptor (beta chain) was found in a study of shared clonotypes between healthy human individuals. Naive CD45RA+ and memory CD45RA-negative subsets were split from CD4+ cells. The length of the CDR3 is 12 residues. The germline V gene encodes CDR1 MDHEN and CDR2 SYDVKM. The test was conducted at deep level. Clones were sequenced by immunoSEQ multiplex PCR, and TCRdb holds only the in-frame ones, with some missing. The sample comprises millions of clones, around nine tenths of which are singletons, and roughly 0.13% rests with the top ten. In the case of this clone: Germline is not matched at one junction end, which may reflect a read error.

Sequencing was done on a sample of naive CD4+ T cells sorted from blood. Indicated subset: CD45RA+ positively selected. J is TRBJ1-2 and V is TRBV28; 11 positions agree with TRBD1. The sequence was obtained from a man aged 18 to 30 in good health. Written as DNA, the CDR3 is TGTGCCAGCAAGGTGAGGACAGGGGGCCTCTTCTTC. Its protein is CASKVRTGGLFF.